This entry is about one T cell receptor (beta chain). No antigen is known for it. Generated by immunoSEQ multiplex PCR, the TCRdb table keeps only in-frame clones and is missing some. The sample has 2.5 million or so clones, around nine tenths seen once. The data were taken from a study of shared clonotypes between healthy human individuals. Broader study findings: Sharing across a few donors was seen in 4.5% to 6.5% of naive CD4 clonotypes. Only blood underwent sampling, and tissue repertoires likely differ. All-four-donor shared clonotypes had higher generation probabilities than non-shared clonotypes did.

Both subsets, CD45RA+ naive and CD45RA-negative memory, were split from the CD4+ cells. The CDR3 is 16 amino acids. V gave up 5 bases and J gave up 5 bases, with 19 bases separating them. The germline V gene has CDR1 SGHNT and CDR2 YYREEE (reference sequence). The V and J genes are TRBV5-4 and TRBJ2-2; D unresolved. The sample consisted of naive CD4+ T cells sorted from blood. The sample's subset: CD45RA+ positively selected. The clonotype comes from a man between 18 and 35 years old in good health. The CDR3: CASRTDLDPRTGELFF. CDR3 DNA: TGTGCCAGCAGAACGGATTTGGACCCCCGGACCGGGGAGCTGTTTTTT.